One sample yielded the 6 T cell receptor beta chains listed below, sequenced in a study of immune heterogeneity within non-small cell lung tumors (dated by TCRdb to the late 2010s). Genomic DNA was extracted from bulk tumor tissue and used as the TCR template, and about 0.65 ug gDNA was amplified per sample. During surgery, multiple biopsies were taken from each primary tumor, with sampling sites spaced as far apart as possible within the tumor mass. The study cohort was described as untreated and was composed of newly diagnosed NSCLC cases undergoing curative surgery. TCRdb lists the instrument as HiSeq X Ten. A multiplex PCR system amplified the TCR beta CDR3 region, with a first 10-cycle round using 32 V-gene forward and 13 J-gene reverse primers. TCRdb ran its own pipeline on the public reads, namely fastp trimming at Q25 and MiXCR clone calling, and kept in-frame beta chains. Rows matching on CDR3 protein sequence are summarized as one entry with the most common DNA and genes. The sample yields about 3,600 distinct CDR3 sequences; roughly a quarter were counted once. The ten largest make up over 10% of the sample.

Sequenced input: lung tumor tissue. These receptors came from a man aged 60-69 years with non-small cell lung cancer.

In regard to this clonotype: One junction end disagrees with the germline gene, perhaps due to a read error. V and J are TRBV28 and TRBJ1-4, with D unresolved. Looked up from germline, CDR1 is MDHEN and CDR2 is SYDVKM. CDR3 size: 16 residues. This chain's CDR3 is CAISPSWGATNERLFF. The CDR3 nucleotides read TGTGCCATCAGCCCCTCGTGGGGAGCAACTAATGAAAGACTGTTTTTT.

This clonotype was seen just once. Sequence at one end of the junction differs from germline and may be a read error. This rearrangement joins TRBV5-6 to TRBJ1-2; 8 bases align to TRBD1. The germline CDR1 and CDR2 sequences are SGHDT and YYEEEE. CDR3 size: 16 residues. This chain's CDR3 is CSSSLAGTGALYGYTF. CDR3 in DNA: TGTTCCAGCAGCTTAGCGGGGACAGGAGCCCTCTATGGCTACACCTTC. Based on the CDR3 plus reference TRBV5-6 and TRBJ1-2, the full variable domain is DAGVTQSPTHLIKTRGQQVTLRCSPKSGHDTVSWYQQALGQGPQFIFQYYEEEERQRGNFPDRFSGHQFPNYSSELNVNALLLGDSALYLCSSSLAGTGALYGYTFGSGTRLTVV.

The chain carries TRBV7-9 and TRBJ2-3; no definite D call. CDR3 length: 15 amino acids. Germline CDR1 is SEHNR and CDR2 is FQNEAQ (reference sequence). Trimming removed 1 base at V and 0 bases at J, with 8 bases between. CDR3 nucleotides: TGTGCCAGCAGCTTAGGTCAGAGAAGCACAGATACGCAGTATTTT. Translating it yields CASSLGQRSTDTQYF.

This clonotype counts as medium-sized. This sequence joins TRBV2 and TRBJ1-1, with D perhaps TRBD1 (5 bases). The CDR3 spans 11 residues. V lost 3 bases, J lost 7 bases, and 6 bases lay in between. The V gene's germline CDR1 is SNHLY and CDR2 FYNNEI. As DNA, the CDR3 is TGTGCCAGCAGTGAGGGGGGTGAAGCTTTCTTT. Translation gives CASSEGGEAFF.

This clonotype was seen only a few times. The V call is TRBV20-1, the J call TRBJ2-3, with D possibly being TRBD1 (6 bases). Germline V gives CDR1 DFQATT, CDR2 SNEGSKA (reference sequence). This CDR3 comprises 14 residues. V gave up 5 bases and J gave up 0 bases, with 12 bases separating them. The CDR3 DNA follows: TGCAGTGCTCCCCCCGGACAGAGCACAGATACGCAGTATTTT. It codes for CSAPPGQSTDTQYF.

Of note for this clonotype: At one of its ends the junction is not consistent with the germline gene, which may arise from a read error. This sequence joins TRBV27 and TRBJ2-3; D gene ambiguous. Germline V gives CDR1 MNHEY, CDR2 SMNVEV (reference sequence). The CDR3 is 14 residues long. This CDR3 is CAGSLSWGTDTQYF. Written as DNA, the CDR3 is TGTGCCGGCAGTTTATCGTGGGGCACAGATACGCAGTATTTT.